The 29 T cell receptor beta chains presented below share a single source sample, sequenced in a study of CD8+CD57+ T cells in acquired aplastic anemia. The template for TCR beta VDJ and CDR3 sequence profiling was genomic DNA. TCRdb re-called the reads with MiXCR, one entry per CDR3 protein. The sample contains hundreds of thousands of distinct CDR3 sequences, 45% to 70% of which appear only once. The sample comprised sorted CD4+, CD8+, or CD8+CD57+ T cells (not recorded which) from PBMCs. These receptors all come from a human donor with severe aplastic anemia or a healthy control (not recorded which).

About this clonotype itself: Sequence at one end of the junction differs from germline and may be a read error. The chain couples TRBV5-4 to TRBJ2-5; TRBD1 might be the D (7 bases). The germline V gene has CDR1 SGHNT and CDR2 YYREEE (reference sequence). CDR3 length: 15 amino acids. The DNA of the CDR3 is TGTGCCAACAGCTTGGTCGTGGCGGGACAGGAGACCCAGTACTTC. Its translation is CANSLVVAGQETQYF.

This clonotype showed up many times. The J gene is TRBJ1-1, the V gene TRBV6-5; 8 bases match TRBD1. The CDR3 spans 13 residues. V dropped 8 bases and J dropped 5; count of bases not matched to a gene: 7. CDR1 is MNHEY and CDR2 is SVGAGI in the germline V gene. The CDR3 reads CASRGQGKTEAFF. Here the CDR3 DNA reads TGTGCCAGCCGCGGACAGGGTAAAACTGAAGCTTTCTTT.

This clonotype has at least ten counts. V and J are TRBV30 and TRBJ1-5; no reliable D call. The V end was cut by 1 base, the J end by 2 bases, with 18 bases between. The CDR3 runs 17 residues. Germline lookup yields CDR1 GTSNPN and CDR2 SVGIG (reference sequence). CDR3 nucleotide sequence: TGTGCCTGGAGTGAGGCGCAGGCCACCTGGGGCAATCAGCCCCAGCATTTT. Its protein product is CAWSEAQATWGNQPQHF.

This clonotype was seen just once. The conserved final phenylalanine or tryptophan is absent from the CDR3, which likely points to a read error. CDR3 amino acids: CSVAAGGANTGELFL. As DNA, the CDR3 is TGCAGCGTTGCCGCAGGGGGGGCCAACACCGGGGAGCTGTTTTTA. This chain uses TRBV29-1 with TRBJ2-2; either TRBD1 or TRBD2 may fit D (7 bases each). The CDR3 sequence is 15 residues long. Trimming removed 4 bases from V and 2 bases from J, with 14 bases in between. CDR1 and CDR2 from the germline V gene are SQVTM and ANQGSEA.

This clonotype was found many times. The chain uses TRBV19 and TRBJ1-5, with no clear D. Trimming removed 7 bases at V and 6 bases at J, with 19 bases between. This CDR3 is 15 amino acids long. Germline values: CDR1 LNHDA, CDR2 SQIVND (reference sequence). The CDR3 loop reads CASTHSDTTSQPQHF. The CDR3 DNA reads TGTGCCAGTACCCACTCCGACACAACCTCTCAGCCCCAGCATTTT.

This clonotype was detected ten times or more. The V gene is TRBV27, the J gene TRBJ2-5; D not resolved. The CDR3 has 13 amino acids. Trimming shortened V by 2 bases and J by 7 bases, and 11 bases separated the two germline ends. Germline V gene data show CDR1 as MNHEY and CDR2 as SMNVEV (reference sequence). DNA of the CDR3: TGTGCCAGCAGTTTAGGACCCGGACGGACCCAGTACTTC. This translates into CASSLGPGRTQYF.

The genes are TRBV7-9 and TRBJ1-2; possible D gene TRBD1, 6 bases. CDR1 SEHNR and CDR2 FQNEAQ come from the germline V gene (reference sequence). The CDR3 spans 14 residues. Trimming cost V 5 bases and J 4 bases, with 14 bases left between them. Here the CDR3 reads CASSQGQNLYGYTF. The CDR3 DNA reads as TGTGCCAGCAGCCAAGGACAGAACCTCTATGGCTACACCTTC.

Details on this clonotype: At one end, the junction sequence differs from germline, possibly due to a read error. This rearrangement joins TRBV10-1 to TRBJ2-2; D tentatively fits TRBD1 or TRBD2 (5 bases each). The CDR3 runs to 13 residues. Germline CDR1 and CDR2: WNHNN and SYGVQD (reference sequence). Here the CDR3 reads CASRETASGELFF. DNA of the CDR3: TGCGCCAGCAGGGAGACAGCTTCCGGGGAGCTGTTTTTC.

The rearrangement uses TRBV7-9 and TRBJ2-3; tentative D call: TRBD2 (7 bases). The CDR3 has 17 residues. The germline CDR1 and CDR2 sequences are SEHNR and FQNEAQ (reference sequence). Trimming left V 5 bases short and J 4 bases short, with 22 bases between. CDR3 amino acids: CASSRGPGGLVSDTQYF. The DNA for the CDR3 is TGTGCCAGCAGCCGTGGCCCCGGGGGGCTTGTCTCAGATACGCAGTATTTT.

This clonotype was found many times. This chain links TRBV4-3 with TRBJ2-5; possibly TRBD2 for D (7 bases). Germline V lookup: CDR1 LGHNA, CDR2 YSLEER. V shed 1 base and J shed 1 base, with 10 bases lying between them. CDR3 length: 15 amino acids. The CDR3 is CASSQGGGLQETQYF. CDR3 nucleotide sequence: TGCGCCAGCAGCCAAGGGGGGGGGCTCCAAGAGACCCAGTACTTC.

This chain joins TRBV9 and TRBJ2-1, with D possibly matching TRBD2 (5 bases). Trimming removed 0 bases at V and 9 bases at J, with 10 bases between. The CDR3 has 13 residues. The germline V gene encodes CDR1 SGDLS and CDR2 YYNGEE. CDR3 sequence reads: CASSVAGRGEQFF. In DNA form, the CDR3 reads TGTGCCAGCAGCGTAGCTGGGAGAGGTGAGCAGTTCTTC. Based on the CDR3 plus reference TRBV9 and TRBJ2-1, the full variable domain is DSGVTQTPKHLITATGQRVTLRCSPRSGDLSVYWYQQSLDQGLQFLIQYYNGEERAKGNILERFSAQQFPDLHSELNLSSLELGDSALYFCASSVAGRGEQFFGPGTRLTVL.

The chain combines TRBV20-1 with TRBJ2-3; TRBD2 matches 13 bases. The V gene's germline CDR1 is DFQATT and CDR2 SNEGSKA (reference sequence). V shed 0 bases and J 7 bases; nucleotides not matched to a gene: 7. The CDR3 loop spans 16 amino acids. CDR3 sequence: CSARDPGTSGANTQYF. The CDR3 bases are TGCAGTGCTAGAGACCCCGGGACTAGCGGGGCCAATACGCAGTATTTT.

V usage is TRBV5-6 and J usage is TRBJ1-1, with D unclear. Germline-derived CDR1 and CDR2 are SGHDT and YYEEEE. Trimming cost V 0 bases and J 7 bases, with 16 bases left between them. This CDR3 contains 15 residues. CDR3 sequence (DNA): TGTGCCAGCAGCTTGGAGTACCGGGATCGGGATGAAGCTTTCTTT. This sequence encodes CASSLEYRDRDEAFF.

The chain carries TRBV19 and TRBJ2-7; D remains unclear. Germline V gives CDR1 LNHDA, CDR2 SQIVND (reference sequence). Trimming stripped 4 bases from V and 5 bases from J, with 9 bases between. CDR3 length equals 12 residues. The CDR3 here is CASSKRPNEQYF. CDR3 DNA: TGTGCCAGTAGTAAAAGGCCAAACGAGCAGTACTTC.

This clonotype was seen a handful of times. The chain has TRBV19 and TRBJ1-2, with D unresolved. Deletions cut 4 bases from V and 4 bases from J, with 4 bases between. Germline values: CDR1 LNHDA, CDR2 SQIVND (reference sequence). This CDR3 is 11 amino acids long. CDR3: CASSTLYGYTF. In DNA, the CDR3 is TGTGCCAGTAGTACCCTCTATGGCTACACCTTC.

In regard to this clonotype: This sequence may be a read error, since a much larger clone differs from it by one base. The rearrangement links TRBV20-1 to TRBJ1-3, with D possibly TRBD1 on 5 matching bases. The CDR3 has 13 amino acids. Germline V gene lookup returns CDR1 DFQATT and CDR2 SNEGSKA (reference sequence). V lost 6 bases and J 0 bases, leaving 9 bases between the germline ends. CDR3 nucleotides: TGCAGTGCCCGGACAACCTCTGGAAACACCATATATTTT. Protein sequence: CSARTTSGNTIYF.

This chain joins TRBV19 and TRBJ2-1, with 8 bases aligning to TRBD1. This CDR3 has 16 amino acids. CDR1 is LNHDA, CDR2 SQIVND, per germline (reference sequence). The trim removed 4 bases at V and 6 bases at J, leaving 11 bases unmatched. The CDR3 reads CASSTPDRVEGNEQFF. CDR3 bases: TGTGCCAGTAGTACCCCGGACAGGGTAGAGGGCAATGAGCAGTTCTTC.

The chain combines TRBV20-1 with TRBJ2-7; 8 bases agree with TRBD1. This CDR3 comprises 14 residues. The junction had 8 bases not matched to a gene; V was cut back by 3 bases and J by 4 bases. The germline gives CDR1 DFQATT, CDR2 SNEGSKA (reference sequence). The CDR3 sequence is CSARRQGSSYEQYF. DNA for the CDR3: TGCAGTGCTAGGAGACAGGGGTCATCTTACGAGCAGTACTTC.

The chain carries TRBV2 and TRBJ2-5; the D gene is possibly TRBD1 (7 bases). CDR3 length equals 17 residues. V was cut by 8 bases and J by 13 bases, with 35 bases left in between. Germline CDR1 reads SNHLY; CDR2 reads FYNNEI. CDR3 sequence: CASGMRGDRAISYELYF. For the CDR3, the DNA is TGTGCCAGCGGAATGAGGGGGGACAGAGCTATCTCCTACGAGCTGTACTTC.

CDR3 bases: TGTGCCAGCAGCGGATCAGGGGGGTTGCGAGAGACCCAGTACTTC. Amino acids: CASSGSGGLRETQYF. The rearrangement uses TRBV5-6 and TRBJ2-5, with D possibly being TRBD1 (7 bases). Germline loops: CDR1 SGHDT, CDR2 YYEEEE. This CDR3 has 15 residues. Trimming took 4 bases from V and 4 from J, leaving 17 bases between them.

The gene calls are TRBV20-1 and TRBJ2-7; the D is unclear. Germline V CDR1 and CDR2: DFQATT, SNEGSKA (reference sequence). The CDR3 extends over 15 amino acids. Between the trimmed V and J ends, which lost 0 bases and 1 base, there was a span of 13 bases. The CDR3 DNA follows: TGCAGTGCTAGAGATCTGTCAGAGTGGTCCTACGAGCAGTACTTC. Its translation is CSARDLSEWSYEQYF.

This clonotype was found many times. The V gene is TRBV29-1, the J gene TRBJ1-1, with D tentatively TRBD1 (5 bases). The CDR3 loop spans 12 amino acids. V lost 4 bases and J 5 bases, leaving 11 bases between the germline ends. Germline CDR1 and CDR2: SQVTM and ANQGSEA. DNA of the CDR3: TGCAGCGTTGGAGCAGGGCAAACTGAAGCTTTCTTT. Protein: CSVGAGQTEAFF.

The V call is TRBV29-1, the J call TRBJ2-7; D unresolved. CDR3 size: 11 residues. Germline-derived CDR1 and CDR2 are SQVTM and ANQGSEA. The V and J ends lost 4 bases and 4 bases respectively, with 8 bases between them. The CDR3 DNA is TGCAGCGTTGTATATACATACGAGCAGTACTTC. Amino acids: CSVVYTYEQYF.

In this sample, this clonotype turned up a few times. The rearrangement joins TRBV30 to TRBJ1-5, with TRBD1 matching over 8 bases. Germline-derived CDR1 and CDR2 are GTSNPN and SVGIG (reference sequence). The CDR3 has 16 amino acids. J was trimmed by 7 bases and V by 0 bases; bases with no gene match: 11. The CDR3 protein is CAWSVGTGLPGQPQHF. The CDR3 DNA sequence: TGTGCCTGGAGTGTAGGGACAGGTCTCCCTGGACAGCCCCAGCATTTT. Full variable domain (missing parts from reference TRBV30 and TRBJ1-5): SQTIHQWPATLVQPVGSPLSLECTVEGTSNPNLYWYRQAAGRGLQLLFYSVGIGQISSEVPQNLSASRPQDRQFILSSKKLLLSDSGFYLCAWSVGTGLPGQPQHFGDGTRLSIL.

This clonotype was recorded at least ten times. The V gene is TRBV5-8, the J gene TRBJ1-5; D perhaps matches TRBD1 (5 bases). Germline V lookup: CDR1 SGHTS, CDR2 YDEGEE. Trimming cost V 2 bases and J 7 bases, with 22 bases left between them. CDR3 length: 17 residues. The CDR3 reads CASSFRGRVGRSQPQHF. The CDR3 DNA reads TGTGCCAGCAGCTTTAGGGGCAGAGTCGGCAGGTCCCAGCCCCAGCATTTT.

CDR3 in amino acids: CASSLMATTPYEQYF. The CDR3 bases are TGTGCCAGCAGCTTAATGGCTACCACCCCCTACGAGCAGTACTTC. The rearrangement links TRBV7-3 to TRBJ2-7; no firm D call. The CDR3 consists of 15 residues. The germline V and J ends were trimmed by 1 base and 2 bases, with 12 bases remaining between them. In germline, CDR1 is SGHTA, CDR2 FQGTGA.

This clonotype has more than one count but fewer than ten. The gene calls are TRBV19 and TRBJ1-2, with no clear D. Germline CDR1 is LNHDA and CDR2 is SQIVND (reference sequence). With 5 bases removed from V and 4 bases from J, the gap between germline ends came to 14 bases. The CDR3 length is 14 residues. For the CDR3, the DNA is TGTGCCAGTAGTCTCCCGATGGGTGTCTATGGCTACACCTTC. It yields the protein CASSLPMGVYGYTF.

This chain uses TRBV7-3 with TRBJ2-7, with D hard to call. The germline V and J ends were trimmed by 0 bases and 5 bases, with 11 bases remaining between them. This CDR3 comprises 14 residues. Germline CDR1 is SGHTA and CDR2 is FQGTGA. The CDR3 protein is CASSLTGQANEQYF. CDR3 bases: TGTGCCAGCAGCTTAACTGGGCAGGCTAACGAGCAGTACTTC. The whole variable domain, filled in from reference TRBV7-3 and TRBJ2-7, reads GAGVSQTPSNKVTEKGKYVELRCDPISGHTALYWYRQSLGQGPEFLIYFQGTGAADDSGLPNDRFFAVRPEGSVSTLKIQRTERGDSAVYLCASSLTGQANEQYFGPGTRLTVT.

The V and J genes are TRBV12-3 or TRBV12-4 and TRBJ1-5; no firm D call. CDR3 size: 13 residues. Trimming removed 7 bases at V and 7 bases at J, with 14 bases between. CDR3 sequence reads: CASNNRLGQPQHF. As DNA, the CDR3 is TGTGCCAGCAATAATAGGTTAGGACAGCCCCAGCATTTT.